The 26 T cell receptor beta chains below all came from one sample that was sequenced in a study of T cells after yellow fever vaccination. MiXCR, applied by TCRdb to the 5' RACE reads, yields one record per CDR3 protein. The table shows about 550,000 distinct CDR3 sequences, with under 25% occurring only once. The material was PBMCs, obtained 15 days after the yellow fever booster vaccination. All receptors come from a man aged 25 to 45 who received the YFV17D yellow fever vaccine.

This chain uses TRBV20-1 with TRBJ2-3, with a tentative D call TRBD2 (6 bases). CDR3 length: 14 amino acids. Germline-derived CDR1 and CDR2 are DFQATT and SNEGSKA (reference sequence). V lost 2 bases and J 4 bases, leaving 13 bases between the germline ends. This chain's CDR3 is CSARRTTDSDTQYF. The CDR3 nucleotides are TGCAGTGCTAGACGGACTACGGATTCAGATACGCAGTATTTT.

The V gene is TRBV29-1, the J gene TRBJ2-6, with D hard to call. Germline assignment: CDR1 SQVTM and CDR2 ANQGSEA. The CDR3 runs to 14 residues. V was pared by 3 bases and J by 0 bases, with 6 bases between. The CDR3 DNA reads TGCAGCGTTGATCCGGGCTCTGGGGCCAACGTCCTGACTTTC. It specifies CSVDPGSGANVLTF.

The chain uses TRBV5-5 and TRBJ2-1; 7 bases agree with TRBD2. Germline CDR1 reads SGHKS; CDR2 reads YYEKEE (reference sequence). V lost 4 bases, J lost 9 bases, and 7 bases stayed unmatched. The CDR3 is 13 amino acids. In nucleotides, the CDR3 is TGTGCCAGCAGCCCCGCGGGAGAGAGTGAGCAGTTCTTC. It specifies CASSPAGESEQFF.

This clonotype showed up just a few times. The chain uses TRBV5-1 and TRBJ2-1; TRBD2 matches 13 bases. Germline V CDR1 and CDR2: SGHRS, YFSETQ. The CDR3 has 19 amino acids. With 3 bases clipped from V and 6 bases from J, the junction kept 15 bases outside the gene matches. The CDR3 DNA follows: TGCGCCAGCAGCTCTTACACTCTCCAACTAGCGGGAGGGGTCAATGAGCAGTTCTTC. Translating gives CASSSYTLQLAGGVNEQFF.

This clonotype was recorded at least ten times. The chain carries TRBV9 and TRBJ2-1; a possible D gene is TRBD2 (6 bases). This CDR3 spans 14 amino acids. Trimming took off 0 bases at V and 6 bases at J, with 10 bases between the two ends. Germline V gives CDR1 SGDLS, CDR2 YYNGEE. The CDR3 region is CASSVESSGNEQFF. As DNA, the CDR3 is TGTGCCAGCAGCGTAGAAAGTAGCGGCAATGAGCAGTTCTTC.

CDR3 sequence: CASSLGGTKAKNIQYF. DNA of the CDR3: TGTGCCAGCAGCTTAGGGGGGACAAAAGCCAAAAACATTCAGTACTTC. The chain is built from TRBV7-2 and TRBJ2-4, with D possibly TRBD1 on 6 matching bases. Germline V gene data show CDR1 as SGHTA and CDR2 as FQGNSA. V shed 1 base and J shed 0 bases, with 10 bases lying between them. This CDR3 comprises 16 residues.

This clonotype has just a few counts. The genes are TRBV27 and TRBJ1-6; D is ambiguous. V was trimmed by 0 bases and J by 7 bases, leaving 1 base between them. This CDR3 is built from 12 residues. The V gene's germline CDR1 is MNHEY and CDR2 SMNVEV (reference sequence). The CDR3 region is CASSLSNSPLHF. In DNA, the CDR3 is TGTGCCAGCAGTTTATCGAATTCACCCCTCCACTTT.

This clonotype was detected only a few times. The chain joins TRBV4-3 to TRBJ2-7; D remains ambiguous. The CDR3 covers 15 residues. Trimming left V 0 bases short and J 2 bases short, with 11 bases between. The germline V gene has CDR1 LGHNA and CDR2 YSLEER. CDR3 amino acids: CASSQDLLRPYEQYF. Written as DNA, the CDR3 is TGCGCCAGCAGCCAAGATCTACTTAGACCCTACGAGCAGTACTTC.

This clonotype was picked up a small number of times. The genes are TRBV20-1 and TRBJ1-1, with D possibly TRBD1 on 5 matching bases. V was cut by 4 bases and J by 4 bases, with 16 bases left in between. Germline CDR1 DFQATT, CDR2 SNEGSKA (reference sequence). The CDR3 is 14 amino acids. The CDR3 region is CSATPGRGFTEAFF. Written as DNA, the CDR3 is TGCAGTGCTACCCCAGGGAGGGGATTCACTGAAGCTTTCTTT.

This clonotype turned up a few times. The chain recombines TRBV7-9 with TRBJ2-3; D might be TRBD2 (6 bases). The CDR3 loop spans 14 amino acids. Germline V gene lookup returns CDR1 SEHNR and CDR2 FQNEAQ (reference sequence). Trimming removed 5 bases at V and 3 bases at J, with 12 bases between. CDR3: CASSDLAVTDTQYF. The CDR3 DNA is TGTGCCAGCAGCGATTTAGCGGTGACAGATACGCAGTATTTT.

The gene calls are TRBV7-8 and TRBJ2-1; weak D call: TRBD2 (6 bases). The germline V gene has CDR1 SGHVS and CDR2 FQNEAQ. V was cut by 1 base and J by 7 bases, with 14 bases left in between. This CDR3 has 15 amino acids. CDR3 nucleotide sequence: TGTGCCAGCAGCTTAGGGCTAGCGAGGTTAAATGAGCAGTTCTTC. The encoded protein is CASSLGLARLNEQFF.

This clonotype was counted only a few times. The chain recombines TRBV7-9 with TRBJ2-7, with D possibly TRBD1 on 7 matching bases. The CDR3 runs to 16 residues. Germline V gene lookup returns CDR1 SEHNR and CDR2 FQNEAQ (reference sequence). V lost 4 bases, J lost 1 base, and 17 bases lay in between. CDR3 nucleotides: TGTGCCAGCAGCTCTAGACTAGGGACAGCATCCTACGAGCAGTACTTC. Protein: CASSSRLGTASYEQYF. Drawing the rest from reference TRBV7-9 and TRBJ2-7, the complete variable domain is DTGVSQNPRHKITKRGQNVTFRCDPISEHNRLYWYRQTLGQGPEFLTYFQNEAQLEKSRLLSDRFSAERPKGSFSTLEIQRTEQGDSAMYLCASSSRLGTASYEQYFGPGTRLTVT.

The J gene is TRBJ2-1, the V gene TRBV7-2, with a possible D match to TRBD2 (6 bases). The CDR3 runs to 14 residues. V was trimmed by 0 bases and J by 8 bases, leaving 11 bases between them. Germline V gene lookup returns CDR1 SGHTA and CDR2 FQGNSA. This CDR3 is CASSLATSWHEQFF. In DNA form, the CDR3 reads TGTGCCAGCAGCTTAGCTACTAGCTGGCATGAGCAGTTCTTC.

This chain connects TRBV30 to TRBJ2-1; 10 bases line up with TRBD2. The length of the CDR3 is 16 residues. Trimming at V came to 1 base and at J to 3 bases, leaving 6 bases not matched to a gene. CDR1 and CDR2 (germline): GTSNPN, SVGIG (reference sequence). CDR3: CAWSGFRTSGYNEQFF. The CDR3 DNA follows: TGTGCCTGGAGTGGGTTTCGGACTAGCGGCTACAATGAGCAGTTCTTC.

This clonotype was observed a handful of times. The DNA of the CDR3 is TGTGCCAGCAGCCAAGATAGATTTAACGAGCAGTACTTC. Residues: CASSQDRFNEQYF. V and J are TRBV4-2 and TRBJ2-7; no clear D gene. V shed 0 bases and J shed 5 bases, with 8 bases lying between them. The length of the CDR3 is 13 residues. CDR1 LGHNA and CDR2 YNFKEQ come from the germline V gene.

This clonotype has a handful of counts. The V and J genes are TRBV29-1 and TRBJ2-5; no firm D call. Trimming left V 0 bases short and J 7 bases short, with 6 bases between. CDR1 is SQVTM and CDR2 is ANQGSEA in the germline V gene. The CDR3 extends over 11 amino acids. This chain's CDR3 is CSVEDRRTQYF. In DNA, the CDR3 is TGCAGCGTTGAAGATCGGAGGACCCAGTACTTC. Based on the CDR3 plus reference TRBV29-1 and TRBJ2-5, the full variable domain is SAVISQKPSRDICQRGTSLTIQCQVDSQVTMMFWYRQQPGQSLTLIATANQGSEATYESGFVIDKFPISRPNLTFSTLTVSNMSPEDSSIYLCSVEDRRTQYFGPGTRLLVL.

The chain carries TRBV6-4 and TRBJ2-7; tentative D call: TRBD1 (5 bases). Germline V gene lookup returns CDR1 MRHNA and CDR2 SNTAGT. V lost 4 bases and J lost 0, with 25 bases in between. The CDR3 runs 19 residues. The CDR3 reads CASSAPTLRDGQISYEQYF. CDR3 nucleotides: TGTGCCAGCAGTGCTCCCACTCTGCGAGACGGACAAATCTCCTACGAGCAGTACTTC.

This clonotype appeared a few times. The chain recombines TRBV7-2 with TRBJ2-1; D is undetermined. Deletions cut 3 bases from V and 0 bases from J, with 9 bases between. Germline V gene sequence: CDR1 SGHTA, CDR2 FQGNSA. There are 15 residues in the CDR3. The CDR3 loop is CASSLVFGSYNEQFF. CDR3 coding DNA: TGTGCCAGCAGCTTGGTCTTCGGCTCCTACAATGAGCAGTTCTTC.

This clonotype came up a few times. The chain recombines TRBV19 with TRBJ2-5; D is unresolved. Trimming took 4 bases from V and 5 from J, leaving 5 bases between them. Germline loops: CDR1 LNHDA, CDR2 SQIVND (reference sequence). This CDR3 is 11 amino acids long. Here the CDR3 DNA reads TGTGCCAGTAGTAACGCGGAGACCCAGTACTTC. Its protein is CASSNAETQYF.

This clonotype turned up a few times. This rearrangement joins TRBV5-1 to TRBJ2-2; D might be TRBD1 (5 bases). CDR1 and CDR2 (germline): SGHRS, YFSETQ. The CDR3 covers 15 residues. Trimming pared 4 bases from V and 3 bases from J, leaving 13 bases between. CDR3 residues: CASSAQGGYTGELFF. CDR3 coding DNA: TGCGCCAGCAGCGCCCAGGGTGGTTACACCGGGGAGCTGTTTTTT.

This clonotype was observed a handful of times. CDR3 in DNA: TGTGCCAGCAGCTTAGGGGGACTAGCTGCGGCGACCCAGTACTTC. Its translation: CASSLGGLAAATQYF. This rearrangement joins TRBV7-9 to TRBJ2-5; TRBD2 matches at 9 bases. J was trimmed by 7 bases and V by 1 base; bases with no gene match: 7. CDR1 is SEHNR, CDR2 FQNEAQ, per germline (reference sequence). There are 15 residues in the CDR3.

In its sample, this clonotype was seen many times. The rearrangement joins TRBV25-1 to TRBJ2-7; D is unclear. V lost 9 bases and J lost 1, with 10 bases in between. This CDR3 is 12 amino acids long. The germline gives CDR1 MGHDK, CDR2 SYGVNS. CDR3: CASRTASYEQYF. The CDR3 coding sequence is TGTGCCAGTAGGACGGCTTCCTACGAGCAGTACTTC.

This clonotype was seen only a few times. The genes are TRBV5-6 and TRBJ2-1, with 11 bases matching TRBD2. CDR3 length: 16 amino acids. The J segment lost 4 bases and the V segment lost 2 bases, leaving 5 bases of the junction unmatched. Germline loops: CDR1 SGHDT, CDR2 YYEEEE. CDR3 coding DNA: TGTGCCAGCAGCTTCACCGGGACTAGCGGTTACAATGAGCAGTTCTTC. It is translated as CASSFTGTSGYNEQFF.

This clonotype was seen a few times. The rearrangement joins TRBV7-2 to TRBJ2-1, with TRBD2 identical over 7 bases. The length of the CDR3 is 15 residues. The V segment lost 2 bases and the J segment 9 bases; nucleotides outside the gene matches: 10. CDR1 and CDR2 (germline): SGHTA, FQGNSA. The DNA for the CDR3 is TGTGCCAGCAGCTTAATGGGCGGGAGTTTAGTTGAGCAGTTCTTC. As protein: CASSLMGGSLVEQFF.

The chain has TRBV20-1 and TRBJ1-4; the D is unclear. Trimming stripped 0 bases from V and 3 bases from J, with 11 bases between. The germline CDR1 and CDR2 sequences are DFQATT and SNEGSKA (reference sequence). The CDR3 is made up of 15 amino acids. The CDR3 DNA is TGCAGTGCTAGAGATCAGAAAGGGCCTAATGAAAAACTGTTTTTT. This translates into CSARDQKGPNEKLFF.

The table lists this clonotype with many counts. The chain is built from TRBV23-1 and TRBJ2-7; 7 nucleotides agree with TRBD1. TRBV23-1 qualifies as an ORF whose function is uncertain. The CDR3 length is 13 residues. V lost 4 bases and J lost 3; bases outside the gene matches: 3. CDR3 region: CASSLRGLYEQYF. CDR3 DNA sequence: TGCGCCAGCAGTCTTAGGGGGCTCTACGAGCAGTACTTC.